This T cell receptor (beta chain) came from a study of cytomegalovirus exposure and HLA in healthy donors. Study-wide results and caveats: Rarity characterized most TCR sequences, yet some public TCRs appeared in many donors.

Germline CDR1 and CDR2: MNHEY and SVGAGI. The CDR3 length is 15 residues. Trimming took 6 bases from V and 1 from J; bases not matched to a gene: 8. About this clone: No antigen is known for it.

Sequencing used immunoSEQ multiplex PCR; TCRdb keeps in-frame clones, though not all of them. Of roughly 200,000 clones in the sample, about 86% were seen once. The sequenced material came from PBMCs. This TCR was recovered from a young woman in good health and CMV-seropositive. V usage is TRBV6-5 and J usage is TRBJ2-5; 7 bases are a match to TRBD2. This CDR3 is CASRIWPSGQETQYF. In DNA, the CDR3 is TGTGCCAGCAGAATCTGGCCTAGCGGCCAAGAGACCCAGTACTTC.